The subject of this entry is one T cell receptor (beta chain). Its antigen has not been determined. No much larger clone is present one base from it, and per-base qualities are unavailable. The sample originates from a study of T cell responses to AZD1222 COVID-19 vaccine (TCRdb year 2021). Describing the broader study: AZD1222 recipients given second doses at about 4 weeks or at about 12 weeks were pooled, since spike-specific TCR depth and breadth were not found to differ between the two schedules. TCR sequencing was performed for approximately 240 trial participants, of whom about 210 were given two doses of AZD1222 and around 25 were given two doses of MenACWY control vaccine. Trial participants were enrolled by age into subgroups of 18-55, 56-69 and 70-plus years, and around 150, 29 and 61 TCR-sequenced participants, respectively, were included in these subgroups.

Overall results and qualifications from the work: No day 14 peak-response samples were available, so repertoires were characterized only after the peak T cell response. In the small 56-69-year group, the increase in depth fell short of significance, most likely because of low power. Epitopes outside the regions mutated in the B.1.351 and B.1.1.7 variants were reportedly recognized by nearly half of the unique spike-specific TCRs. Participants were mostly white British and included more females than males, and it was suggested by the authors that clonal diversity may have been underestimated. CD4 TCRs associated with the vaccine covered the entire spike protein, and the dominant responses were in regions 160-218 and 743-854. Only 5 to 7 AZD1222 recipients were SARS-CoV-2 seropositive at baseline, limiting conclusions about previously exposed vaccinees. After two AZD1222 doses, spike-specific TCR breadth and depth were significantly higher than at day 0 and than in MenACWY recipients.

The CDR3 regions of human TCRbeta chains were analyzed by immunosequencing. The paper's processing steps were these. Repertoire TCRs were matched against a reference library of SARS-CoV-2-specific TCRs generated with the MIRA antigen-specificity platform. Breadth meant the fraction of unique TCRs that were SARS-CoV-2-associated, whereas depth meant the fraction of total T cells that were SARS-CoV-2-associated. Each spike-specific TCR was assigned to its reactive spike region and to a CD4 or CD8 class using the MIRA data. Log10-transformed breadth and depth values were compared by one-way ANOVA with Sidak's multiple comparisons tests. Not all clones reach the TCRdb copy of this immuneACCESS table, which keeps in-frame sequences only. Checked studies attribute under half of the gap to unresolved V genes and leave the rest unexplained. V and J calls and clone size follow that table, whereas D and trimming were derived from the DNA. Here the sample has 90,000 to 150,000 clones; 80% to 90% occur a single time. 12% of the sample is held by the ten biggest clonotypes.

The germline ends are 7 bases apart after V is trimmed by 2 bases and J by 3 bases. The CDR3 measures 14 amino acids from cysteine to phenylalanine. Solely the CDR3 DNA is kept, with 42 bases framed from the first base. CDR1 and CDR2 are read off the germline V gene as MDHEN and SYDVKM. Reading the label with the study, this specimen's time point is: baseline before first vaccination. Vaccinee samples came from UK trials COV001 and COV002, including a single-blind randomized controlled phase 2/3 trial of AZD1222 (ChAdOx1 nCoV-19) in healthy adults. For TCRbeta chain sequencing, PBMC samples were collected from trial participants at day 0 and at day 28 after the second dose.

The TCR sequence derives from an adult in good health. The sample here was peripheral blood, taken on day 0 of AZD1222 vaccination. Here the chain combines TRBV28 and TRBJ1-4, with an unclear D gene assignment. The bases read TGTGCCAGCAGTTTACTGACCCCTAATGAAAAACTGTTTTTT. It specifies CASSLLTPNEKLFF.